These 18 T cell receptor beta chains originate from one sample sequenced in a study of blood T cell repertoires in COVID-19. Clones were sequenced by immunoSEQ multiplex PCR, and TCRdb holds only the in-frame ones, with some missing. This table has 350,000 or so clones, approximately 91% appearing once. The specimen was PBMCs or T cells enriched from blood (not recorded which). The receptors were gathered from a woman in her 30s who had been exposed to COVID-19.

V is TRBV6-5 and J is TRBJ2-7, with D possibly being TRBD1 (5 bases). Germline V gene data show CDR1 as MNHEY and CDR2 as SVGAGI. The CDR3 spans 13 residues. V lost 6 bases, J lost 3 bases, and 12 bases lay in between. The CDR3 is CASSVDSNYEQYF. CDR3 nucleotide sequence: TGTGCCAGCAGCGTAGACAGTAACTACGAGCAGTACTTC.

As DNA, the CDR3 is TGTGCCAGCAGCCCAGGGAACGTGGCCTACGAGCAGTACTTC. Translating gives CASSPGNVAYEQYF. The chain has TRBV7-9 and TRBJ2-7, with D tentatively TRBD1 (5 bases). Germline CDR1 SEHNR, CDR2 FQNEAQ (reference sequence). The CDR3 length is 14 residues. Trimming removed 5 bases from V and 2 bases from J, with 13 bases in between.

This clone was picked up one time. The chain links TRBV27 to TRBJ1-1, with a weak D call TRBD1 (5 bases). V was pared by 3 bases and J by 0 bases, with 11 bases between. Germline CDR1 MNHEY, CDR2 SMNVEV (reference sequence). There are 15 residues in the CDR3. CDR3 nucleotide sequence: TGTGCCAGCAGTTTTCAGGGTTGGATGAACACTGAAGCTTTCTTT. Translating it yields CASSFQGWMNTEAFF.

V usage is TRBV10-3 and J usage is TRBJ1-1; D is uncertain. Trimming took 3 bases from V and 2 from J, leaving 7 bases between them. Germline V gives CDR1 ENHRY, CDR2 SYGVKD. The CDR3 is 13 residues long. The CDR3 here is CAISERVNTEAFF. The CDR3 coding sequence is TGTGCCATCAGTGAACGGGTAAACACTGAAGCTTTCTTT.

V and J are TRBV29-1 and TRBJ1-3; TRBD1 matches 8 bases. The CDR3 runs to 19 residues. In germline, CDR1 is SQVTM, CDR2 ANQGSEA. The V and J ends lost 7 bases and 3 bases, in that order; junction bases with no gene match: 23. In DNA form, the CDR3 reads TGCAGCGCCCTGGGATCGGGGGACAGGTCCTATTTCGATGGAAACACCATATATTTT. Residues: CSALGSGDRSYFDGNTIYF.

The genes are TRBV6-4 and TRBJ1-1, with a tentative D call TRBD1 (6 bases). Trimming took off 6 bases at V and 5 bases at J, with 13 bases between the two ends. CDR1 and CDR2 from the germline V gene are MRHNA and SNTAGT. The CDR3 runs to 13 residues. DNA for the CDR3: TGTGCCAGCAGCGCAAACAGGGAGACTGAAGCTTTCTTT. The encoded protein is CASSANRETEAFF.

J is TRBJ2-7 and V is TRBV28; possibly TRBD2 for D (6 bases). This CDR3 region has 17 residues. The V end was cut by 5 bases, the J end by 2 bases, with 22 bases between. CDR1 is MDHEN and CDR2 is SYDVKM in the germline V gene. The DNA for the CDR3 is TGTGCCAGCAGTACTCCAGGTGGGCGGGACGCTGCCTACGAGCAGTACTTC. Protein sequence: CASSTPGGRDAAYEQYF.

The chain recombines TRBV7-3 with TRBJ2-7; TRBD1 might be the D (5 bases). The V gene's germline CDR1 is SGHTA and CDR2 FQGTGA. Between the trimmed V and J ends, which lost 5 bases and 4 bases, there was a span of 9 bases. CDR3 length: 12 amino acids. The CDR3 region has the DNA TGTGCCAGCAGCGAATCAGGGTACGAGCAGTACTTC. Translation: CASSESGYEQYF.

J is TRBJ1-4 and V is TRBV19, with D possibly being TRBD1 (5 bases). Germline CDR1 is LNHDA and CDR2 is SQIVND (reference sequence). Trimming took off 5 bases at V and 2 bases at J, with 12 bases between the two ends. CDR3 size: 15 residues. The CDR3 coding sequence is TGTGCCAGTAGTCCCAGGGCTCACACTAATGAAAAACTGTTTTTT. Translation gives CASSPRAHTNEKLFF.

The genes are TRBV9 and TRBJ2-7; TRBD1 matches at 8 bases. From germline, CDR1 is SGDLS and CDR2 YYNGEE. CDR3 size: 12 residues. Germline trimming cut 3 bases from V and 6 bases from J; bases unmatched to any gene: 2. CDR3 nucleotide sequence: TGTGCCAGCAGCGCCCAGGGGGCCGAGCAGTACTTC. This encodes CASSAQGAEQYF. The whole variable domain, remainder taken from reference TRBV9 and TRBJ2-7, is DSGVTQTPKHLITATGQRVTLRCSPRSGDLSVYWYQQSLDQGLQFLIQYYNGEERAKGNILERFSAQQFPDLHSELNLSSLELGDSALYFCASSAQGAEQYFGPGTRLTVT.

The V gene is TRBV5-8, the J gene TRBJ2-3; D is perhaps TRBD2 (6 bases). There are 16 residues in the CDR3. V was shortened by 1 base and J by 0 bases, with 12 bases between the two germline ends. Germline loops: CDR1 SGHTS, CDR2 YDEGEE. The CDR3 nucleotides are TGTGCCAGCAGCTTGATGGGGGGAATGAGCACAGATACGCAGTATTTT. Translating it yields CASSLMGGMSTDTQYF.

The rearrangement links TRBV5-1 to TRBJ2-1; 10 bases align to TRBD2. The length of the CDR3 is 19 residues. V trimming: 0 bases; J trimming: 0 bases; junction bases outside the gene matches: 9. Germline V lookup: CDR1 SGHRS, CDR2 YFSETQ. The CDR3 region has the DNA TGCGCCAGCAGCTTGGGACTAGCGGGTGGGCCCCGCTCCTACAATGAGCAGTTCTTC. It encodes CASSLGLAGGPRSYNEQFF. Complete variable domain (other parts from reference TRBV5-1 and TRBJ2-1): KAGVTQTPRYLIKTRGQQVTLSCSPISGHRSVSWYQQTPGQGLQFLFEYFSETQRNKGNFPGRFSGRQFSNSRSEMNVSTLELGDSALYLCASSLGLAGGPRSYNEQFFGPGTRLTVL.

This clone was counted once. This sequence joins TRBV24-1 and TRBJ2-7, with D possibly TRBD2 on 6 matching bases. Germline CDR1 is KGHDR and CDR2 is SFDVKD. The CDR3 is 13 amino acids. V lost 9 bases and J lost 5, with 16 bases in between. The CDR3 protein is CATASGWTHEQYF. In nucleotides, the CDR3 is TGTGCCACCGCAAGCGGGTGGACCCACGAGCAGTACTTC.

This clone was counted once. CDR3 sequence (DNA): TGTGCCAGCAGCTTACGAGGGGAGGCCTACGAGCAGTACTTC. Protein: CASSLRGEAYEQYF. This rearrangement joins TRBV28 to TRBJ2-7; possibly TRBD2 for D (6 bases). The germline V and J ends were trimmed by 6 bases and 2 bases, with 14 bases remaining between them. The CDR3 is 14 amino acids. Germline values: CDR1 MDHEN, CDR2 SYDVKM.

This chain links TRBV7-9 with TRBJ2-5; 7 bases align to TRBD1. Trimming took 5 bases from V and 1 from J; bases not matched to a gene: 4. The CDR3 covers 14 residues. Germline V gives CDR1 SEHNR, CDR2 FQNEAQ (reference sequence). The DNA of the CDR3 is TGTGCCAGCAGCAACGAGGGGGCCCAAGAGACCCAGTACTTC. Its protein is CASSNEGAQETQYF.

The V and J genes are TRBV9 and TRBJ1-2; possible D gene TRBD1, 5 bases. Germline-derived CDR1 and CDR2 are SGDLS and YYNGEE. The CDR3 is 13 residues long. V was cut by 3 bases and J by 2 bases, with 8 bases left in between. CDR3: CASSADTNYGYTF. In nucleotides, the CDR3 is TGTGCCAGCAGCGCGGACACCAACTATGGCTACACCTTC.

This clone was seen only once. The rearrangement joins TRBV18 to TRBJ1-4; D is undetermined. This CDR3 has 15 residues. V lost 3 bases, J lost 1 base, and 9 bases lay in between. Germline loops: CDR1 KGHSH, CDR2 LQKENI. CDR3 bases: TGTGCCAGCTCACCCCGGAGTGGAACTAATGAAAAACTGTTTTTT. Translated: CASSPRSGTNEKLFF.

This chain uses TRBV6-5 with TRBJ2-7; 9 bases line up with TRBD2. The CDR3 covers 15 residues. Germline V gives CDR1 MNHEY, CDR2 SVGAGI. The trim removed 6 bases at V and 4 bases at J, leaving 10 bases unmatched. The CDR3 sequence is CASRVASGTLYEQYF. As DNA, the CDR3 is TGTGCCAGCAGAGTCGCTAGCGGGACGTTGTACGAGCAGTACTTC.